Given below is one T cell receptor (beta chain) in context. The entry originates in a study of shared clonotypes between healthy human individuals. The CDR3 consists of 13 residues. CDR1 and CDR2 from the germline V gene are KGHSH and LQKENI. With 2 bases removed from V and 2 bases from J, the gap between germline ends came to 4 bases. Assay used: immunoSEQ multiplex PCR; TCRdb lists only in-frame clones, some missing. The sample consists of 650,000 to 800,000 clones, just under 75% of them appearing once. The sequence was obtained from a woman aged 25 to 39 in good health. Sequencing was carried out using memory CD4+ T cells sorted from blood. Indicated subset: CD45RA-negative fraction. The chain carries TRBV18 and TRBJ2-1, with D uncertain. CDR3 amino acids: CASSPETYNEQFF. In nucleotides, the CDR3 is TGTGCCAGCTCACCAGAGACCTACAATGAGCAGTTCTTC.